This T cell receptor (beta chain) emerged from a study of shared clonotypes between healthy human individuals. CDR1 and CDR2 from the germline V gene are SGDLS and YYNGEE. This CDR3 has 16 amino acids. Trimming shortened V by 2 bases and J by 1 base, and 15 bases separated the two germline ends. The naive CD8 subset, CD45RO-negative cells positively selected for CCR7, excluded terminally differentiated effector memory CD45RA+ cells. This table comes from immunoSEQ multiplex PCR, and its TCRdb copy is limited to in-frame clones, with some not included. The sample has about 2.1 million clones; approximately 94% are singletons.

The sample taken for sequencing was naive CD8+ T cells from PBMCs. V and J are TRBV9 and TRBJ1-1; D is perhaps TRBD1 (5 bases). The TCR originated in a man aged 18-30 years in good health. Some clones in this sample may be carry-over from other donors' samples. CDR3 DNA sequence: TGTGCCAGCAGCGTTCCTCCGGGGGGAGCGAACACTGAAGCTTTCTTT. It translates to CASSVPPGGANTEAFF.